This TCR beta chain was found in a study of CD8 T cells in ankylosing spondylitis. This clonotype came up a few times. What it binds is unknown. The study, taken as a whole, reports: Significant enrichment of disease-linked clones was reportedly seen in matched ankylosing spondylitis synovial fluid. Ankylosing spondylitis blood seemed to carry a telltale TCR beta motif made of under ten highly homologous variants.

The CDR3 has 18 residues. V lost 0 bases and J 5 bases, leaving 20 bases between the germline ends. The germline CDR1 and CDR2 sequences are LGHNT and FRNRAP. TCRdb reanalysed the 5' RACE reads using MiXCR and keeps one entry per CDR3 protein. The data contain about 460,000 distinct CDR3 sequences, roughly 5.2% of them seen just once; the ten biggest clones take up roughly 3.2%. The chain carries TRBV12-5 and TRBJ2-1; D is possibly TRBD1 (6 bases). Material for sequencing was blood, either unsorted or a sorted T cell fraction (not recorded which). The TCR was taken from a male donor with ankylosing spondylitis. The CDR3 DNA follows: TGTGCTAGTGGTTTGGTAGACTCCGGGACACCTAACAACAATGAGCAGTTCTTC. Translating it yields CASGLVDSGTPNNNEQFF.